Shown below are 2 T cell receptor beta chains from a single sample sequenced in a study of cytomegalovirus exposure and HLA in healthy donors. The PCR used 60 Vbeta and 13 Jbeta primers. Repertoires were generated with immunoSEQ multiplex PCR, while TCRdb's copy carries only in-frame clones and drops some. The sample has over 200,000 clones; approximately 82% are singletons. Sequenced input: PBMCs. These receptors were taken from a woman aged 35 to 49 in good health and CMV-seronegative.

The chain combines TRBV29-1 with TRBJ2-3, with 12 bases that match TRBD2. This CDR3 region has 16 residues. V shed 3 bases and J 3 bases; nucleotides not matched to a gene: 7. CDR1 is SQVTM, CDR2 ANQGSEA, per germline. The CDR3, as DNA: TGCAGCGTTGATCCCCCGCTAGCGGGGGGGACAGATACGCAGTATTTT. This translates into CSVDPPLAGGTDTQYF.

The chain employs TRBV7-2 and TRBJ2-2; possibly TRBD1 for D (5 bases). The V end lost 5 bases, the J end lost 6 bases, and 13 bases lay between the germline ends. The CDR3 contains 14 residues. Germline V gene data show CDR1 as SGHTA and CDR2 as FQGNSA. CDR3 sequence: CASSINQGPGELFF. As DNA, the CDR3 is TGTGCCAGCAGCATCAATCAGGGTCCCGGGGAGCTGTTTTTT.